These T cell receptor beta chains were read from a single sample in a study of shared clonotypes between healthy human individuals. This table comes from immunoSEQ multiplex PCR, and its TCRdb copy is limited to in-frame clones, with some not included. The table lists some 490,000 clones, around 73% of them singletons. Source material: PBMCs. Receptor source: a middle-aged woman in good health. Some clones in this sample may be carry-over from other donors' samples. The conserved cysteine and the conserved F or W are not part of the CDR3 here.

J	V	length	CDR3
TRBJ2-1	TRBV10-2	14	ASSESTLAGRDEQF
TRBJ2-7	TRBV7-8	13	ASRAGTGTTYEQY
TRBJ1-2	TRBV29-1	11	SVEGAGNYGYT
TRBJ2-3	TRBV29-1	12	SVRDRRGTDTQY
TRBJ1-2	TRBV30	11	AWSGFGVGGYT
TRBJ2-5	TRBV18	13	ASSPPSGQQETQY
TRBJ2-7	TRBV5-4	14	ASSPGQPYSSYEQY
TRBJ2-5	TRBV7-9	11	ASSLGVQETQY
TRBJ2-1	TRBV4-1	14	ASSQPGRGRRNEQF
TRBJ2-2	TRBV6-5	11	ASSYRVSGELF
TRBJ2-3	TRBV7-2	12	ASSRGWGTDTQY
TRBJ1-2	TRBV6-6	12	ASSYSQGMGGYT
TRBJ2-1	TRBV28	10	ASSFWGYEQF
TRBJ2-7	TRBV2	11	ASSGRGLDEQY
TRBJ2-5	TRBV6-5	13	ASSYSIGSGETQY
TRBJ1-4	TRBV7-9	14	ASSPLSGYRSEKLF
TRBJ2-2	TRBV7-9	14	ASRGEWGADTGELF
TRBJ2-7	TRBV19	13	ASSTSRASGGEQY
TRBJ1-5	TRBV27	12	ASSLRDSNQPQH
TRBJ1-4	TRBV19	11	ASSIVGDEKLF
TRBJ2-2	TRBV30	12	AWSVGVTTGELF
TRBJ2-3	TRBV19	14	ASSIDIWGRTDTQY
TRBJ1-5	TRBV19	12	ASSRSQSNQPQH
TRBJ2-6	TRBV4-2	15	ASSQGTGSSGANVLT
TRBJ1-5	TRBV28	11	ASSFFKSQPQH
TRBJ2-7	TRBV18	13	ASSSRDSGSYEQY
TRBJ2-1	TRBV30	14	AWSRLAGAGANEQF
TRBJ1-1	TRBV30	12	AWSVLGAITEAF
TRBJ2-7	TRBV28	13	ASSLGSGTGYEQY
TRBJ2-6	TRBV10-1	16	ASSPSRRSQSRANVLT
TRBJ2-2	TRBV28	15	ASSFHGQGAWIGELF
TRBJ2-5	TRBV7-2	13	ASSLGVHPGETQY
TRBJ2-7	TRBV6-1	13	ASRQSGQGNYEQY
TRBJ2-1	TRBV29-1	13	SVLVMGGTGDEQF
TRBJ2-4	TRBV19	15	ASSITGTSGRGDIQY
TRBJ2-7	TRBV11-2	12	ASKTPRGGYEQY
TRBJ1-5	TRBV6-1	14	ASSATSWGGDQPQH
TRBJ1-4	TRBV5-4	12	ASSSRGRGEKLF
TRBJ2-7	TRBV7-8	12	ASSLGLGAYEQY
TRBJ2-3	TRBV9	12	ASSVEGLTDTQY
TRBJ1-4	TRBV6-5	13	ASSYRTGVPEKLF
TRBJ2-7	TRBV18	13	ASSPRSTGAYEQY